This TCR beta chain was observed in a study of identical twins. Whole-study findings and limits: Out-of-frame alpha sequences that twins shared showed excess low generation probability.

This clonotype was seen a handful of times. Its cognate antigen is unknown. One entry per CDR3 protein results from TCRdb running MiXCR on the 5' RACE reads. The data hold about 530,000 distinct CDR3 sequences, with about 20% observed a single time. Only healthy Caucasians were included as donors. This CDR3 is built from 16 residues. The V gene end was trimmed by 7 bases and the J gene end by 9 bases; junction bases not matched to a gene: 14. These same records also appear under a second study, on yellow fever vaccine responses in identical twins.

The receptor was isolated from a young woman in good health. The sequenced material came from CD4+ T cells sorted from blood. The chain couples TRBV12-3 or TRBV12-4 to TRBJ2-5; TRBD2 matches 13 bases. The CDR3 nucleotides read TGTGCCAGCACCGCTGGGACTAGCGGGGTGCTCAGGGCCCAGTACTTC. Translating gives CASTAGTSGVLRAQYF.